This T cell receptor beta chain was recovered during a study of patients and donors after allogeneic stem cell transplantation. CDR3 size: 16 residues. Germline V gene lookup returns CDR1 MNHEY and CDR2 SMNVEV (reference sequence). Trimming shortened V by 6 bases and J by 6 bases, and 23 bases separated the two germline ends. TCRdb ran MiXCR on the RT-PCR reads and lists one entry per CDR3 protein. The sample lists approximately 200,000 distinct CDR3 sequences, around 41% occurring once. Only one count was recorded for this clonotype. This receptor was identified in a human donor who was either an allogeneic HSCT recipient or a stem cell or donor lymphocyte infusion donor (not recorded which). It is not recorded whose cells these are; they may come from a transplant donor. Sequencing was done on a sample of blood, either unsorted or a sorted T cell fraction (not recorded which). The chain links TRBV27 to TRBJ1-2; TRBD1 is a possible D gene (5 bases). CDR3 nucleotides: TGTGCCAGCAGCTCAAGACAGCCTACAACTCTGAATGGCTACACCTTC. Translation: CASSSRQPTTLNGYTF.